The clone carrying this T cell receptor beta chain has more than one count but fewer than ten. Its antigen is currently unknown. This sample was included in a study of cytomegalovirus exposure and HLA in healthy donors. 60 Vbeta and 13 Jbeta primers were used in PCR. Original data processing: Some 80 million unique TCR beta chains, 10 million to 14 million shared, were counted in a later analysis. Clones were sequenced by immunoSEQ multiplex PCR, and TCRdb holds only the in-frame ones, with some missing. Clone size and the V and J calls come from that table; the DNA yielded D and trimming. The sample records 90,000 to 100,000 clones, approximately 71% being singletons. As for the donors, each was a healthy bone marrow donor. General study results and limits: When presence/absence was analysed, sequencing depth was taken to be roughly uniform across donors.

The sequenced sample was PBMCs. This clonotype originated in a female donor in good health and CMV-seronegative.

The CDR3, as DNA: TGTGCCAGCAGCTTGGCCGGGACAGGGAGGACTGGGGCCAACGTCCTGACTTTC. It specifies CASSLAGTGRTGANVLTF. The V call is TRBV5-6, the J call TRBJ2-6, with TRBD1 matching over 9 bases. The CDR3 totals 18 residues. Germline V CDR1 and CDR2: SGHDT, YYEEEE. Unmatched junction bases numbered 6, after V lost 0 bases and J lost 2 bases. The variable domain in full, completed from reference TRBV5-6 and TRBJ2-6, reads DAGVTQSPTHLIKTRGQQVTLRCSPKSGHDTVSWYQQALGQGPQFIFQYYEEEERQRGNFPDRFSGHQFPNYSSELNVNALLLGDSALYLCASSLAGTGRTGANVLTFGAGSRLTVL.